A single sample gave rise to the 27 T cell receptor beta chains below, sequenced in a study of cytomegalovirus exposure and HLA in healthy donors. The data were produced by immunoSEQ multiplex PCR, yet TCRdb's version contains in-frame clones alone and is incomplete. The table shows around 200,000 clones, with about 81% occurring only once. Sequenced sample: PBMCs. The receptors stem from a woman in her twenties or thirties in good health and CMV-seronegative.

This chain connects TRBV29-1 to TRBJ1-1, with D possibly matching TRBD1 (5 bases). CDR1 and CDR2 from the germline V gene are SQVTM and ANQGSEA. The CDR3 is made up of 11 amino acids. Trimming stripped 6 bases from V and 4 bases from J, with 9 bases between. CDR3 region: CSVGGSTEAFF. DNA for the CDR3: TGCAGCGTGGGGGGATCCACTGAAGCTTTCTTT.

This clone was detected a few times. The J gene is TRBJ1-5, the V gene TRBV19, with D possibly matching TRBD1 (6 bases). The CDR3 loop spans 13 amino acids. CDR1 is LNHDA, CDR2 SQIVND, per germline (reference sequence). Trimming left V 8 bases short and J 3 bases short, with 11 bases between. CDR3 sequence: CASRDTNNQPQHF. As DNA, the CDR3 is TGTGCCAGTCGGGACACTAACAATCAGCCCCAGCATTTT.

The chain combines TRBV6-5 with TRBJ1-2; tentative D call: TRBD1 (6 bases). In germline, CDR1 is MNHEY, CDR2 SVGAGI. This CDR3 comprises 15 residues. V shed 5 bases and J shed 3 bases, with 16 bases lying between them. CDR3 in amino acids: CASSLQDRPDYGYTF. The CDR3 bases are TGTGCCAGCAGTCTTCAAGACAGGCCCGACTATGGCTACACCTTC.

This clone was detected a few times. CDR3 nucleotide sequence: TGTGCCAGCAGCTTAGATGGGAGGCATGGCTACACCTTC. Amino acid sequence: CASSLDGRHGYTF. The J gene is TRBJ1-2, the V gene TRBV9; D not resolved. V was shortened by 4 bases and J by 6 bases, with 13 bases between the two germline ends. Germline V gene sequence: CDR1 SGDLS, CDR2 YYNGEE. The CDR3 is 13 amino acids.

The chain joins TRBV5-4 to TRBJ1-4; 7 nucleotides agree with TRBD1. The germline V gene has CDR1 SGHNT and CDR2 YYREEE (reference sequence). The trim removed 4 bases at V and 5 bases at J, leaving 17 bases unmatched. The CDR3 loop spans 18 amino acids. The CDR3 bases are TGTGCCAGCAGCCGGGACGCAGCGACAGGGAAAATAAATGAAAAACTGTTTTTT. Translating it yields CASSRDAATGKINEKLFF.

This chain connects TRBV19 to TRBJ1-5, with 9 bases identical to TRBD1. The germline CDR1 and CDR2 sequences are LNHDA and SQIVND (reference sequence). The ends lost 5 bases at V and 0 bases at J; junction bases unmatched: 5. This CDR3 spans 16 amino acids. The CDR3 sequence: CASSPGTGYSNQPQHF. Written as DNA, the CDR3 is TGTGCCAGTAGTCCGGGGACAGGGTATAGCAATCAGCCCCAGCATTTT.

The CDR3: CASSQETGNSGSEKLFF. The CDR3 nucleotides are TGCGCCAGCAGCCAAGAAACAGGAAACTCTGGAAGTGAAAAACTGTTTTTT. The chain combines TRBV4-1 with TRBJ1-4; a possible D gene is TRBD1 (5 bases). This CDR3 region has 17 residues. Per the germline V gene, CDR1 is MGHRA and CDR2 is YSYEKL. V shed 0 bases and J shed 7 bases, with 18 bases lying between them.

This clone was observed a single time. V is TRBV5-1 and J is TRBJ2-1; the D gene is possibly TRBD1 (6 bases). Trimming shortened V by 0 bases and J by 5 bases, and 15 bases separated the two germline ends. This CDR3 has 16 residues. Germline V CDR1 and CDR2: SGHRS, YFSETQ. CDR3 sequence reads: CASSLVRDMGNNEQFF. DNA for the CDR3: TGCGCCAGCAGCTTGGTTCGGGACATGGGTAACAATGAGCAGTTCTTC. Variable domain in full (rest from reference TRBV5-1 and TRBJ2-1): KAGVTQTPRYLIKTRGQQVTLSCSPISGHRSVSWYQQTPGQGLQFLFEYFSETQRNKGNFPGRFSGRQFSNSRSEMNVSTLELGDSALYLCASSLVRDMGNNEQFFGPGTRLTVL.

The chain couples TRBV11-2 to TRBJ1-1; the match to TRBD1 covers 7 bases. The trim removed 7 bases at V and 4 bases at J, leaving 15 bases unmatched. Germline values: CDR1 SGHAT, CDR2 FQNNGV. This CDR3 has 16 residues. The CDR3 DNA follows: TGTGCCAGCACCTCGACAGGGCCCCACTGGGGCACTGAAGCTTTCTTT. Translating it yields CASTSTGPHWGTEAFF.

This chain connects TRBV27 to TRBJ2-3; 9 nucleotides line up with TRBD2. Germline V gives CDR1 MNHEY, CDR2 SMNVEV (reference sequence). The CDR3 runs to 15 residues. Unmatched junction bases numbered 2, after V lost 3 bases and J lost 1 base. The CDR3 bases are TGTGCCAGCAGTTTGTGGACTAGCGGCACAGATACGCAGTATTTT. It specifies CASSLWTSGTDTQYF.

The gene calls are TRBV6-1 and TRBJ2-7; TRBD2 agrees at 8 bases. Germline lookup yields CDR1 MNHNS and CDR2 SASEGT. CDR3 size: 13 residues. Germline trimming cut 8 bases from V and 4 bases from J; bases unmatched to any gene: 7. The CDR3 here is CASAGTRQYEQYF. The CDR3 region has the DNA TGTGCCAGCGCCGGGACTAGACAGTACGAGCAGTACTTC.

The CDR3 nucleotides read TGTGCCAGCAGTTCTTCAGTTTTCCCTGGAAACACCATATATTTT. Its translation: CASSSSVFPGNTIYF. The chain combines TRBV27 with TRBJ1-3; no reliable D call. Trimming left V 4 bases short and J 2 bases short, with 12 bases between. The CDR3 is 15 residues long. The germline V gene has CDR1 MNHEY and CDR2 SMNVEV (reference sequence).

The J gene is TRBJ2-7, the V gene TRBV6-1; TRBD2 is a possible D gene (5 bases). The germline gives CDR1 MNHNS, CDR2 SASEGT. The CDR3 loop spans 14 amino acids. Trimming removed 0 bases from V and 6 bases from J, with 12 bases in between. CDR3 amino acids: CASSEALRGTEQYF. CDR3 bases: TGTGCCAGCAGTGAAGCGCTACGGGGAACCGAGCAGTACTTC.

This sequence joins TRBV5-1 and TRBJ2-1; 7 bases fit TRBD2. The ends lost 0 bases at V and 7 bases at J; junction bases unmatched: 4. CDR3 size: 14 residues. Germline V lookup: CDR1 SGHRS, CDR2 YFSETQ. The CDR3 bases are TGCGCCAGCAGCTTGGAACTAGCGAGGAATGAGCAGTTCTTC. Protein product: CASSLELARNEQFF.

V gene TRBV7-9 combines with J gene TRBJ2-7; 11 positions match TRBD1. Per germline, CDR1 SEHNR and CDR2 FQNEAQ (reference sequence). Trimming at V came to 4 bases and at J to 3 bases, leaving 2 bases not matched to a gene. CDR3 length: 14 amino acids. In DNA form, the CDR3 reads TGTGCCAGCAGCTCCGGGACAGGGGGCTACGAGCAGTACTTC. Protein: CASSSGTGGYEQYF.

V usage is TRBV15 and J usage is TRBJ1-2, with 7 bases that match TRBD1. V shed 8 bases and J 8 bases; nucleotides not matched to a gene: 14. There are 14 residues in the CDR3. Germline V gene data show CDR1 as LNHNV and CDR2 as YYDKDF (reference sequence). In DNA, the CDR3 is TGTGCCACCTCTCACAGGGGTTCATCGAGAGGCTACACCTTC. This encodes CATSHRGSSRGYTF.

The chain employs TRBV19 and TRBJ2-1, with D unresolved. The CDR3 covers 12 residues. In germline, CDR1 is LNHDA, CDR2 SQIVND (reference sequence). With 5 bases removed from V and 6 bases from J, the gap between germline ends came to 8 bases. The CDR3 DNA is TGTGCCAGTAGTTCCCTCCGCAATGAGCAGTTCTTC. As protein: CASSSLRNEQFF.

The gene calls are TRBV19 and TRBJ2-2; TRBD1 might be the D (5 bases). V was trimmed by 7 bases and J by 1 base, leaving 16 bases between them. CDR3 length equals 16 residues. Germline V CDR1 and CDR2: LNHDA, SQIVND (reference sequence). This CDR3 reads CASKGRVYLNTGELFF. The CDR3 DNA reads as TGTGCCAGTAAGGGCAGGGTATACCTGAACACCGGGGAGCTGTTTTTT.

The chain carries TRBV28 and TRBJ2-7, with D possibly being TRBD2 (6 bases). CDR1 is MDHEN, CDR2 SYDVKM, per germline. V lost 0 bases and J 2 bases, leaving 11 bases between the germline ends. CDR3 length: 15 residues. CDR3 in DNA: TGTGCCAGCAGTTTATGGGGCGGGGAGACCTACGAGCAGTACTTC. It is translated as CASSLWGGETYEQYF.

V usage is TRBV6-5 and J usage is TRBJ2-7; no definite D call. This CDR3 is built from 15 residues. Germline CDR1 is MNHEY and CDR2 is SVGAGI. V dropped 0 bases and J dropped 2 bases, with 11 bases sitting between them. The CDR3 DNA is TGTGCCAGCAGTTACTCGAAGTCCAGGCCCTACGAGCAGTACTTC. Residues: CASSYSKSRPYEQYF.

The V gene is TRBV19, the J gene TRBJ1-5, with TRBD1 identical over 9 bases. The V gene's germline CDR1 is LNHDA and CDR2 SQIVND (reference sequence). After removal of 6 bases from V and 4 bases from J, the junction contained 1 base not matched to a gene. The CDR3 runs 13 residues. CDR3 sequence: CASRQGANQPQHF. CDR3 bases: TGTGCCAGTAGACAGGGGGCAAATCAGCCCCAGCATTTT.

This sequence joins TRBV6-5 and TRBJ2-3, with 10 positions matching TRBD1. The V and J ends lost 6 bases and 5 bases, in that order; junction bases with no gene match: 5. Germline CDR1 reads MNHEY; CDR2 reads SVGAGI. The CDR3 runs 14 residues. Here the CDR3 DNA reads TGTGCCAGCAGAGACAGGGGGCGGGTAGATACGCAGTATTTT. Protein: CASRDRGRVDTQYF.

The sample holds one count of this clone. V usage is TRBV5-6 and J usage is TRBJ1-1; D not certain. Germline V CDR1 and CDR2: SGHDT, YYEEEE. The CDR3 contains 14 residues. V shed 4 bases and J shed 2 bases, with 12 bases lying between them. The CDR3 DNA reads TGTGCCAGCAGCCGGATTGAGGTTAACACTGAAGCTTTCTTT. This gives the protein CASSRIEVNTEAFF.

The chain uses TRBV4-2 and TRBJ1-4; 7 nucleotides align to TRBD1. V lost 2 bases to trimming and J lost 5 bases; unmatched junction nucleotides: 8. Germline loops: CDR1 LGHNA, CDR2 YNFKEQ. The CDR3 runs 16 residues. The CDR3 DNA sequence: TGTGCCAGCAGCCAACACCCCGACAGGGAGAATGAAAAACTGTTTTTT. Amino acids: CASSQHPDRENEKLFF.

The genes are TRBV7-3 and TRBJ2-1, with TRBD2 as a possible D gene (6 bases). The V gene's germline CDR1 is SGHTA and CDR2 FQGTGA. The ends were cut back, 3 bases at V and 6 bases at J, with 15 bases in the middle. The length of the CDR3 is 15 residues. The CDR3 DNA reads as TGTGCCAGCAGCTTCGGGATCGGCGGGGTCAATGAGCAGTTCTTC. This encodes CASSFGIGGVNEQFF.

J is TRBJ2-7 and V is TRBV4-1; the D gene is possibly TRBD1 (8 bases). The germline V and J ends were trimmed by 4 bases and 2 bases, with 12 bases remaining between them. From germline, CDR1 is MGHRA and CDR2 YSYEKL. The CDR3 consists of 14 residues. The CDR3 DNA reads TGCGCCAGCAGCCGAGCGGGACAGGCCTACGAGCAGTACTTC. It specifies CASSRAGQAYEQYF.

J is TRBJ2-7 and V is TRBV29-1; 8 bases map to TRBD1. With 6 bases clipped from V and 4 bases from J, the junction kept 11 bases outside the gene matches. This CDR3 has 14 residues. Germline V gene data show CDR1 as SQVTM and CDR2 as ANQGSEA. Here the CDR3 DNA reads TGCAGCGTCAACCCCAGGGGGCAGGGTTACGAGCAGTACTTC. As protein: CSVNPRGQGYEQYF.